The T cell receptor beta chain described here comes from a study of blood T cell repertoires in COVID-19. Recruitment covered some 25 US areas and drew participants whose ages spanned roughly 18 to 95 years. The CDR3 is made up of 13 amino acids. CDR1 is MNHEY and CDR2 is SMNVEV in the germline V gene (reference sequence). Between the trimmed V and J ends, which lost 5 bases and 3 bases, there was a span of 11 bases. Generated by immunoSEQ multiplex PCR, the TCRdb table keeps only in-frame clones and is missing some. The sample holds 250,000 to 350,000 clones, 85% seen once. The rearrangement joins TRBV27 to TRBJ2-7; tentatively, D is TRBD1 (5 bases). The sequenced material came from PBMCs or T cells enriched from blood (not recorded which). The source of this sequence is a woman between 45 and 60 years old who had recovered from COVID-19. The CDR3 DNA reads TGTGCCAGCAGTGCTAGTACAGGCTACGAGCAGTACTTC. This gives the protein CASSASTGYEQYF.